This T cell receptor beta chain is drawn from a study of Ad26.COV2.S vaccination and SARS-CoV-2 variants. Some clones are missing from TCRdb's copy, which holds only in-frame ones; the method was immunoSEQ multiplex PCR. This sample yields fewer than 800,000 clones, of which roughly nine tenths are seen a single time; approximately 1.5% belongs to the top ten. Trimming at V came to 0 bases and at J to 1 base, leaving 8 bases not matched to a gene. CDR1 and CDR2 from the germline V gene are SGHRS and YFSETQ. This CDR3 region has 17 residues. Overall study findings and caveats: Vaccinees reportedly had broad spike-specific CD8+ and CD4+ T cell responses.

The treatment was: some 20 received Ad26.COV2.S at low or high dose, single or two shots; a few received placebo; per-sample allocation not given. Sampling occurred on day 63 after the first vaccine or placebo injection. Notes on this clone: The antigen is unknown.

Sequenced here: peripheral blood, sampled in a trial of Ad26.COV2.S vaccine versus placebo. The source is a person between 18 and 60 years old who received the Ad26.COV2.S COVID-19 vaccine or a placebo. The chain joins TRBV5-1 to TRBJ2-3; the match to TRBD1 covers 7 bases. CDR3 nucleotides: TGCGCCAGCAGCTTGGGCGAGGGCACAGGGGGCACAGATACGCAGTATTTT. It encodes CASSLGEGTGGTDTQYF.